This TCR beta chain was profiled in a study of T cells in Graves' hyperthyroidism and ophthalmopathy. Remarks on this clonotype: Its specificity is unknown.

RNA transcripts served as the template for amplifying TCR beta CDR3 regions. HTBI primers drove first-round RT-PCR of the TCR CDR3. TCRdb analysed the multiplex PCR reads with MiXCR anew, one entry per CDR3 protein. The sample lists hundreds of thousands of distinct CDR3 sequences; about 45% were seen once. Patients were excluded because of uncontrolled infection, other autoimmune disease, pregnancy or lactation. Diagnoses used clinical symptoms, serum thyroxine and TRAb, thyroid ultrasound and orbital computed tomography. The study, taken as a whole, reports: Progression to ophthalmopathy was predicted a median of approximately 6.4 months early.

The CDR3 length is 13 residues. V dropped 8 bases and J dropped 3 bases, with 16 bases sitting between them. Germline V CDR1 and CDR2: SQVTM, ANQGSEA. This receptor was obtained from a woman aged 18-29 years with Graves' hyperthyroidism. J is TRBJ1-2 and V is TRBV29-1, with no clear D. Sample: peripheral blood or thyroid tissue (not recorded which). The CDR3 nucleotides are TGCAGCTTGGCCGTCACTCATGACTATGGCTACACCTTC. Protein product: CSLAVTHDYGYTF.